These 30 T cell receptor beta chains came from one sample sequenced in a study of regulatory T cells in long-lasting Graves disease. Building of the TCR beta libraries involved iRepertoire HTBI primers and Arm-PCR of CDR3 regions. TCRdb reanalysed the multiplex PCR reads using MiXCR and keeps one entry per CDR3 protein. Of 400,000 to 500,000 distinct CDR3 sequences in the sample, about 15% were seen once. Specified time point: newly diagnosed GD, antithyroid drugs for less than 3 months. Following extraction of RNA from PBMCs, that RNA was used to make the TCR library. The sample also formed part of further work on T cells in Graves' hyperthyroidism and ophthalmopathy.

The sequenced sample was peripheral blood mononuclear cells (PBMCs), obtained at new diagnosis, from a patient treated with antithyroid drugs. These TCRs come from a woman between 50 and 59 years old with Graves disease.

The CDR3 coding sequence is TGTGCCAGCAGTGAATGGGGTAGCGGGAACGCAGATACGCAGTATTTT. Translated: CASSEWGSGNADTQYF. This sequence joins TRBV25-1 and TRBJ2-3; TRBD2 agrees at 8 bases. Germline V gene lookup returns CDR1 MGHDK and CDR2 SYGVNS. The V segment lost 1 base and the J segment 4 bases; nucleotides outside the gene matches: 7. The CDR3 has 16 amino acids.

The chain couples TRBV10-3 to TRBJ1-1, with 8 bases matching TRBD1. V shed 7 bases, J shed 1 base, and the junction held 11 bases outside the gene matches. The CDR3 loop spans 16 amino acids. Germline CDR1 reads ENHRY; CDR2 reads SYGVKD. The CDR3 is CAITSGTGQENTEAFF. Here the CDR3 DNA reads TGTGCCATCACCTCTGGGACAGGCCAGGAGAACACTGAAGCTTTCTTT.

This clonotype was detected ten times or more. This chain joins TRBV27 and TRBJ2-5; D tentatively reads TRBD1 or TRBD2 (5 bases each). Germline V gene sequence: CDR1 MNHEY, CDR2 SMNVEV (reference sequence). The CDR3 is 13 amino acids. The V end was cut by 9 bases, the J end by 4 bases, with 15 bases between. CDR3 nucleotides: TGTGCCAGTCGGGGCATGGAGGTAGAGACCCAGTACTTC. It is translated as CASRGMEVETQYF.

This clonotype showed up many times. The J gene is TRBJ2-7, the V gene TRBV2, with TRBD1 identical over 8 bases. This CDR3 spans 14 amino acids. Germline V gene data show CDR1 as SNHLY and CDR2 as FYNNEI. V was clipped by 6 bases and J by 1 base; unmatched bases: 5. The CDR3 sequence is CASSWTGRSYEQYF. For the CDR3, the DNA is TGTGCCAGCAGCTGGACAGGGAGGTCCTACGAGCAGTACTTC.

This clonotype came up many times. This CDR3 reads CASRNPGNNQPQHF. The CDR3 DNA reads TGTGCCAGCAGGAATCCCGGGAACAATCAGCCCCAGCATTTT. The chain is built from TRBV28 and TRBJ1-5; D uncertain. With 6 bases removed from V and 3 bases from J, the gap between germline ends came to 12 bases. CDR3 length equals 14 residues. Germline V gene lookup returns CDR1 MDHEN and CDR2 SYDVKM.

V usage is TRBV5-1 and J usage is TRBJ2-5, with TRBD1 matching over 11 bases. CDR3 length: 16 amino acids. Germline V gene sequence: CDR1 SGHRS, CDR2 YFSETQ. The J segment lost 2 bases and the V segment lost 3 bases, leaving 6 bases of the junction unmatched. The CDR3 nucleotides read TGCGCCAGCAGCTGGAGCCGGGACAGGGGGCAAGAGACCCAGTACTTC. Translating it yields CASSWSRDRGQETQYF.

This clonotype appeared a few times. This sequence joins TRBV29-1 and TRBJ2-5; the match to TRBD1 covers 10 bases. Unmatched junction bases numbered 2, after V lost 4 bases and J lost 3 bases. Germline V gene lookup returns CDR1 SQVTM and CDR2 ANQGSEA. This CDR3 comprises 13 residues. The CDR3 protein is CSVAGTGEETQYF. CDR3 nucleotides: TGCAGCGTTGCCGGGACAGGGGAAGAGACCCAGTACTTC.

Ten or more counts support this clonotype. CDR3 amino acids: CASSLMANRGDNEQFF. The CDR3 bases are TGTGCCAGCAGCTTAATGGCGAATCGAGGGGACAATGAGCAGTTCTTC. The chain joins TRBV7-3 to TRBJ2-1, with D perhaps being TRBD1 or TRBD2 (5 bases each). V was shortened by 1 base and J by 5 bases, with 15 bases between the two germline ends. Germline V gene lookup returns CDR1 SGHTA and CDR2 FQGTGA. CDR3 length equals 16 residues.

This clonotype was seen many times. This chain joins TRBV27 and TRBJ2-7; perhaps TRBD2 as D (7 bases). The CDR3 is made up of 13 amino acids. V lost 2 bases, J lost 6 bases, and 11 bases lay in between. Germline V CDR1 and CDR2: MNHEY, SMNVEV (reference sequence). The CDR3 nucleotides read TGTGCCAGCAGTTTAAGGAGGGGGGGCGAGCAGTACTTC. As protein: CASSLRRGGEQYF.

The chain has TRBV9 and TRBJ2-7; a weak D match, TRBD2 (6 bases). V was trimmed by 3 bases and J by 4 bases, leaving 17 bases between them. The CDR3 length is 15 residues. Germline lookup yields CDR1 SGDLS and CDR2 YYNGEE. The DNA of the CDR3 is TGTGCCAGCAGCGAGAGGGGCGGGACTCCATACGAGCAGTACTTC. Translation: CASSERGGTPYEQYF.

This chain links TRBV20-1 with TRBJ1-2; 7 bases line up with TRBD1. Per germline, CDR1 DFQATT and CDR2 SNEGSKA (reference sequence). The V and J ends lost 0 bases and 2 bases, in that order; junction bases with no gene match: 9. The CDR3 covers 16 residues. CDR3 sequence (DNA): TGCAGTGCTAGAGATCATCAGGGGGACAGAAACTATGGCTACACCTTC. It specifies CSARDHQGDRNYGYTF.

V is TRBV7-6 and J is TRBJ2-5; D is unresolved. V lost 5 bases, J lost 7 bases, and 11 bases lay in between. This CDR3 is 12 amino acids long. Germline V CDR1 and CDR2: SGHVS, FNYEAQ. The CDR3 DNA reads TGTGCCAGCAGCCCTAGTGTAGGGACCCAGTACTTC. The encoded protein is CASSPSVGTQYF. The complete variable domain, with remaining parts taken from reference TRBV7-6 and TRBJ2-5, reads GAGVSQSPRYKVTKRGQDVALRCDPISGHVSLYWYRQALGQGPEFLTYFNYEAQQDKSGLPNDRFSAERPEGSISTLTIQRTEQRDSAMYRCASSPSVGTQYFGPGTRLLVL.

This clonotype has ten or more counts. V usage is TRBV6-5 and J usage is TRBJ2-7; D is uncertain. Deletions cut 0 bases from V and 2 bases from J, with 11 bases between. The CDR3 is made up of 15 amino acids. The germline gives CDR1 MNHEY, CDR2 SVGAGI. The CDR3 is CASSYSTLSPYEQYF. The CDR3 DNA sequence: TGTGCCAGCAGTTACTCGACCCTCTCCCCCTACGAGCAGTACTTC.

This clonotype was seen at least ten times. The V gene is TRBV30, the J gene TRBJ2-7; TRBD1 might be the D (6 bases). Germline V gene sequence: CDR1 GTSNPN, CDR2 SVGIG (reference sequence). This CDR3 spans 14 amino acids. The germline V and J ends were trimmed by 0 bases and 4 bases, with 13 bases remaining between them. The CDR3 sequence is CAWSVGARGYEQYF. CDR3 sequence (DNA): TGTGCCTGGAGTGTAGGGGCCAGGGGATACGAGCAGTACTTC.

This clonotype was detected only a few times. V gene TRBV30 combines with J gene TRBJ1-4; weak D call: TRBD1 (5 bases). CDR1 is GTSNPN, CDR2 SVGIG, per germline (reference sequence). The CDR3 spans 16 residues. Trimming took 0 bases from V and 7 from J, leaving 18 bases between them. The CDR3 loop reads CAWSVVLGGFGEKLFF. Here the CDR3 DNA reads TGTGCCTGGAGTGTAGTTCTTGGGGGATTTGGTGAAAAACTGTTTTTT. The variable domain in full, completed from reference TRBV30 and TRBJ1-4, reads SQTIHQWPATLVQPVGSPLSLECTVEGTSNPNLYWYRQAAGRGLQLLFYSVGIGQISSEVPQNLSASRPQDRQFILSSKKLLLSDSGFYLCAWSVVLGGFGEKLFFGSGTQLSVL.

This clonotype was seen a handful of times. This sequence joins TRBV7-9 and TRBJ1-4; D gene ambiguous. V lost 5 bases to trimming and J lost 6 bases, with 10 bases between them. The germline V gene encodes CDR1 SEHNR and CDR2 FQNEAQ (reference sequence). The length of the CDR3 is 13 residues. CDR3 sequence (DNA): TGTGCCAGCAGCGAGGGAGAAGATGAAAAACTGTTTTTT. As protein: CASSEGEDEKLFF.

Concerning this clonotype itself: Being one base from a much bigger clone, this may be a read error. The V call is TRBV28, the J call TRBJ2-1; D is perhaps TRBD2 (5 bases). Trimming pared 3 bases from V and 12 bases from J, leaving 24 bases between. The CDR3 consists of 16 residues. Looked up from germline, CDR1 is MDHEN and CDR2 is SYDVKM. CDR3 sequence: CASSLAGLTKRHGQFF. CDR3 nucleotides: TGTGCCAGCAGTTTGGCAGGACTGACCAAGAGACATGGGCAGTTCTTC.

This clonotype was seen many times. This rearrangement joins TRBV10-3 to TRBJ1-2; 10 bases map to TRBD1. The CDR3 contains 15 residues. J lost 4 bases, V lost 0 bases, and 2 bases had no gene match. Germline values: CDR1 ENHRY, CDR2 SYGVKD. CDR3 DNA sequence: TGTGCCATCAGTGAGTCCTGGACAGGGGGCTATGGCTACACCTTC. Translating gives CAISESWTGGYGYTF.

This rearrangement joins TRBV25-1 to TRBJ1-2; 9 nucleotides align to TRBD1. The CDR3 length is 16 residues. Per germline, CDR1 MGHDK and CDR2 SYGVNS. With 0 bases clipped from V and 4 bases from J, the junction kept 6 bases outside the gene matches. CDR3 in DNA: TGTGCCAGCAGTGAATATTTCGGGACAGGGCCCTATGGCTACACCTTC. Amino acid sequence: CASSEYFGTGPYGYTF.

This clonotype was observed at least ten times. The V call is TRBV24-1, the J call TRBJ2-1; 7 bases fit TRBD2. Per the germline V gene, CDR1 is KGHDR and CDR2 is SFDVKD. The CDR3 loop spans 14 amino acids. Germline trimming cut 5 bases from V and 6 bases from J; bases unmatched to any gene: 6. The CDR3 DNA reads TGTGCCACCAGTGGGTGGGCTAGCGGCAATGAGCAGTTCTTC. Translating it yields CATSGWASGNEQFF.

V is TRBV5-1 and J is TRBJ2-7; 9 nucleotides align to TRBD2. The CDR3 spans 15 residues. Unmatched junction bases numbered 12, after V lost 5 bases and J lost 6 bases. CDR1 and CDR2 (germline): SGHRS, YFSETQ. CDR3: CASRSLAGRISEQYF. The CDR3 region has the DNA TGCGCCAGCAGATCTCTAGCGGGAAGGATCTCCGAGCAGTACTTC.

This clonotype was counted many times. The V call is TRBV20-1, the J call TRBJ2-3; a possible D gene is TRBD2 (6 bases). Trimming left V 3 bases short and J 2 bases short, with 15 bases between. There are 15 residues in the CDR3. CDR1 is DFQATT, CDR2 SNEGSKA, per germline (reference sequence). CDR3 DNA sequence: TGCAGTGCTAGTATAACGGGAGACAACACAGATACGCAGTATTTT. Its translation: CSASITGDNTDTQYF.

This clonotype was counted many times. This rearrangement joins TRBV28 to TRBJ2-2; D might be TRBD1 (6 bases). Germline V gives CDR1 MDHEN, CDR2 SYDVKM. Trimming took 6 bases from V and 0 from J, leaving 14 bases between them. This CDR3 is 16 amino acids long. CDR3 in DNA: TGTGCCAGCAGACCCCGGACAGTCGCGAACACCGGGGAGCTGTTTTTT. It is translated as CASRPRTVANTGELFF.

This clonotype has just a few counts. Here the CDR3 reads CASSPKSFQDGRSSYNEQFF. CDR3 coding DNA: TGCGCCAGCAGCCCCAAAAGTTTCCAGGACGGGAGGAGCTCCTACAATGAGCAGTTCTTC. The chain links TRBV5-1 to TRBJ2-1; 7 nucleotides line up with TRBD2. V lost 4 bases and J lost 0; bases outside the gene matches: 19. The germline gives CDR1 SGHRS, CDR2 YFSETQ. The CDR3 has 20 amino acids.

This clonotype was detected only once. A much bigger clone sits one base away, suggesting this may be a read error. The rearrangement links TRBV11-3 to TRBJ2-1; no firm D call. In germline, CDR1 is SGHNT, CDR2 YENEEA. This CDR3 has 14 amino acids. This chain's CDR3 is CASSLVQGHNEEFF. CDR3 coding DNA: TGTGCCAGCAGCTTAGTTCAAGGGCACAATGAGGAGTTCTTC. The full variable domain, in which reference TRBV11-3 and TRBJ2-1 provide the parts outside the CDR3, is EAGVVQSPRYKIIEKKQPVAFWCNPISGHNTLYWYLQNLGQGPELLIRYENEEAVDDSQLPKDRFSAERLKGVDSTLKIQPAELGDSAVYLCASSLVQGHNEEFFGPGTRLTVL.

The table lists this clonotype with a few counts. The chain carries TRBV7-3 and TRBJ2-1; D unclear. Trimming shortened V by 0 bases and J by 0 bases, and 6 bases separated the two germline ends. This CDR3 contains 15 residues. CDR1 is SGHTA and CDR2 is FQGTGA in the germline V gene. The CDR3 nucleotides are TGTGCCAGCAGCTTAACCGGAGACTCCTACAATGAGCAGTTCTTC. The encoded protein is CASSLTGDSYNEQFF.

In its sample, this clonotype was seen a few times. The chain carries TRBV7-2 and TRBJ2-3; a weak D match, TRBD1 (5 bases). Per germline, CDR1 SGHTA and CDR2 FQGNSA. The V end lost 5 bases, the J end lost 1 base, and 13 bases lay between the germline ends. The CDR3 covers 15 residues. DNA of the CDR3: TGTGCCAGCAGCATAGGAGACAGACGCACAGATACGCAGTATTTT. Residues: CASSIGDRRTDTQYF.

V gene TRBV5-4 combines with J gene TRBJ2-1; 7 bases are shared with TRBD1. Germline CDR1 and CDR2: SGHNT and YYREEE (reference sequence). This CDR3 comprises 15 residues. The V and J ends lost 2 bases and 4 bases, in that order; junction bases with no gene match: 6. CDR3 protein: CASSLLGGKYNEQFF. Written as DNA, the CDR3 is TGTGCCAGCAGCTTATTAGGGGGCAAGTACAATGAGCAGTTCTTC. Based on the CDR3 plus reference TRBV5-4 and TRBJ2-1, the full variable domain is ETGVTQSPTHLIKTRGQQVTLRCSSQSGHNTVSWYQQALGQGPQFIFQYYREEENGRGNFPPRFSGLQFPNYSSELNVNALELDDSALYLCASSLLGGKYNEQFFGPGTRLTVL.

This clonotype was detected many times. The CDR3 DNA follows: TGTGCCAGCAGCCCTGGGAGAGAAGAGACCCAGTACTTC. Translated, it gives CASSPGREETQYF. The chain uses TRBV3-1 and TRBJ2-5, with a weak D call TRBD2 (5 bases). Between the trimmed V and J ends, which lost 4 bases and 3 bases, there was a span of 9 bases. From germline, CDR1 is LGHDT and CDR2 YNNKEL (reference sequence). CDR3 length equals 13 residues.

This clonotype was counted between two and nine times. The V gene is TRBV12-3 or TRBV12-4, the J gene TRBJ1-5; D is perhaps TRBD1 (6 bases). The CDR3 spans 16 residues. V was pared by 6 bases and J by 5 bases, with 20 bases between. CDR3 residues: CASSHRATGNHQPQHF. For the CDR3, the DNA is TGTGCCAGCAGCCATCGGGCAACAGGGAATCATCAGCCCCAGCATTTT.